The 2 T cell receptor beta chains in this list originate from one sample, sequenced in a study of blood T cells in healthy people across ages. A J-beta primer mix and a sample-barcoded 5' primer were used in a second PCR of roughly 6 to 11 cycles. TCRdb redid the calling of the 5' RACE reads with MiXCR, one entry per CDR3 protein. The table has around 800,000 distinct CDR3 sequences, approximately 55% seen once; the top ten hold under 50%. The sequenced material came from blood. The receptors were sampled from a man at least 80 years old in good health.

This clonotype was seen more than once but under ten times. This chain connects TRBV6-1 to TRBJ2-7; unclear D gene. Germline CDR1 is MNHNS and CDR2 is SASEGT. V dropped 2 bases and J dropped 3 bases, with 5 bases sitting between them. The CDR3 is 12 amino acids. The CDR3, as DNA: TGTGCCAGCAGTGAACGTCTCTACGAGCAGTACTTC. Encoded protein: CASSERLYEQYF.

This clonotype was observed a few times. The gene calls are TRBV10-3 and TRBJ2-1, with unresolved D. Trimming removed 2 bases from V and 4 bases from J, with 15 bases in between. The CDR3 contains 16 residues. Germline V CDR1 and CDR2: ENHRY, SYGVKD. In nucleotides, the CDR3 is TGTGCCATCAGTGAGGGTTCCCTTAGGGTTTACAATGAGCAGTTCTTC. This gives the protein CAISEGSLRVYNEQFF.